This entry features one TCR beta chain sequence. Antigen unknown. PCR used 60 Vbeta primers and 13 Jbeta primers. Sequencing was performed with immunoSEQ multiplex PCR; in TCRdb, only in-frame clones are kept and a portion is missing. The repertoire holds about 120,000 clones, with approximately 80% as singletons. This record comes from a study of cytomegalovirus exposure and HLA in healthy donors. Regarding the study as a whole: The authors excluded some V segments, including TRBV6-2 and TRBV6-3, as indistinguishable. One variant, a missense change in DCLRE1C, was linked in a later analysis to TCR beta V- and J-gene trimming. There were several of the most significant clusters that appeared linked to common viral pathogens in a later analysis.

The CDR3 has 15 amino acids. V shed 4 bases, J shed 6 bases, and the junction held 9 bases outside the gene matches. Germline loops: CDR1 SGHNT, CDR2 YYREEE (reference sequence). The V gene is TRBV5-4, the J gene TRBJ2-2; 7 bases align to TRBD1. This TCR derives from a man aged 35-49 years in good health and CMV-seronegative. Material for sequencing was PBMCs. Here the CDR3 reads CASSRGTEGAGELFF. Here the CDR3 DNA reads TGTGCCAGCAGCAGGGGGACAGAGGGGGCCGGGGAGCTGTTTTTT.